A single sample is the source of the 20 T cell receptor beta chains below, sequenced in a study of long-term antiretroviral therapy in people with HIV. With survey level as its setting, the immunoSEQ assay was v3.0. Data came from immunoSEQ multiplex PCR; TCRdb stores just in-frame clones and leaves some out. The repertoire includes some 20,000 clones, 65% to 85% of them detected once, and roughly 8% sits in the top ten. This specimen consisted of unsorted PBMCs, obtained 0.9 years after starting antiretroviral therapy. The origin of the receptors is a man between 18 and 35 years old with HIV.

The chain employs TRBV30 and TRBJ2-7; TRBD2 might be the D (5 bases). CDR1 is GTSNPN, CDR2 SVGIG, per germline (reference sequence). V shed 2 bases and J shed 6 bases, with 11 bases lying between them. The CDR3 is made up of 12 amino acids. The CDR3 DNA is TGTGCCTGGAGTCCGACGGGGTCCGAGCAGTACTTC. Its protein is CAWSPTGSEQYF.

The chain links TRBV5-4 to TRBJ2-4; unclear D gene. The CDR3 covers 13 residues. V was cut by 0 bases and J by 4 bases, with 5 bases left in between. CDR1 and CDR2 (germline): SGHNT, YYREEE (reference sequence). CDR3 coding DNA: TGTGCCAGCAGCTTGGCGCAGAAAAACATTCAGTACTTC. This codes for CASSLAQKNIQYF.

The CDR3 sequence: CASSLRLAGGPTDTQYF. CDR3 in DNA: TGTGCCAGCAGCTTGAGGCTAGCGGGGGGCCCCACAGATACGCAGTATTTT. The gene calls are TRBV5-4 and TRBJ2-3; 11 nucleotides agree with TRBD2. Germline trimming cut 1 base from V and 2 bases from J; bases unmatched to any gene: 6. The CDR3 is made up of 17 amino acids. Germline CDR1 reads SGHNT; CDR2 reads YYREEE (reference sequence).

This clone was seen a few times. V gene TRBV5-1 combines with J gene TRBJ1-2; 8 bases are shared with TRBD1. The J segment lost 6 bases and the V segment lost 0 bases, leaving 4 bases of the junction unmatched. The CDR3 runs 14 residues. CDR1 and CDR2 from the germline V gene are SGHRS and YFSETQ. CDR3 sequence: CASSLAGTGDGYTF. CDR3 DNA sequence: TGCGCCAGCAGCTTGGCCGGGACAGGAGATGGCTACACCTTC. Filled out from reference TRBV5-1 and TRBJ1-2, the complete variable domain reads KAGVTQTPRYLIKTRGQQVTLSCSPISGHRSVSWYQQTPGQGLQFLFEYFSETQRNKGNFPGRFSGRQFSNSRSEMNVSTLELGDSALYLCASSLAGTGDGYTFGSGTRLTVV.

The chain joins TRBV6-4 to TRBJ2-2; 9 nucleotides match TRBD1. This CDR3 has 15 residues. V lost 5 bases and J lost 5; bases outside the gene matches: 6. Germline CDR1 and CDR2: MRHNA and SNTAGT. CDR3 bases: TGTGCCAGCAGTCCCACAGGGGGCGAGACCGGGGAGCTGTTTTTT. This gives the protein CASSPTGGETGELFF.

CDR3 sequence reads: CASSYGGILADEQFF. In nucleotides, the CDR3 is TGTGCCAGCAGTTACGGGGGGATACTAGCAGATGAGCAGTTCTTC. The chain carries TRBV6-5 and TRBJ2-1, with D perhaps matching TRBD2 (6 bases). From germline, CDR1 is MNHEY and CDR2 SVGAGI. V was trimmed by 2 bases and J by 8 bases, leaving 16 bases between them. The CDR3 is 15 residues long.

This chain joins TRBV6-5 and TRBJ1-2, with D maybe TRBD1 (6 bases). Trimming removed 2 bases from V and 3 bases from J, with 16 bases in between. The germline V gene encodes CDR1 MNHEY and CDR2 SVGAGI. The CDR3 spans 16 residues. CDR3 DNA: TGTGCCAGCAGTTACAGAGCCCAGGGGCGATACTATGGCTACACCTTC. It is translated as CASSYRAQGRYYGYTF.

The sample holds a few counts of this clone. The V and J genes are TRBV11-1 and TRBJ1-5; 7 nucleotides align to TRBD1. Germline-derived CDR1 and CDR2 are SGHAT and FQDESV (reference sequence). V dropped 4 bases and J dropped 3; count of bases not matched to a gene: 3. This CDR3 spans 14 amino acids. This CDR3 is CASSSGQPNQPQHF. The CDR3 nucleotides are TGTGCCAGCAGCTCGGGACAGCCCAATCAGCCCCAGCATTTT.

This sequence joins TRBV28 and TRBJ2-1; 10 bases are a match to TRBD2. The CDR3 consists of 13 residues. Germline CDR1 and CDR2: MDHEN and SYDVKM. Germline trimming cut 8 bases from V and 8 bases from J; bases unmatched to any gene: 6. The CDR3 nucleotides are TGTGCCAGCGGTAGCGGGGGGTGGTATGAGCAGTTCTTC. Translation gives CASGSGGWYEQFF.

The J gene is TRBJ2-6, the V gene TRBV5-6, with 10 bases that match TRBD1. This CDR3 is 18 amino acids long. J lost 3 bases, V lost 0 bases, and 6 bases had no gene match. The germline V gene has CDR1 SGHDT and CDR2 YYEEEE. CDR3 amino acids: CASSLAGQGVFGANVLTF. The DNA for the CDR3 is TGTGCCAGCAGCTTGGCAGGACAGGGGGTCTTTGGGGCCAACGTCCTGACTTTC.

This chain uses TRBV5-5 with TRBJ1-1; TRBD1 aligns across 7 bases. The CDR3 totals 13 residues. V shed 1 base and J 12 bases; nucleotides not matched to a gene: 9. Germline V CDR1 and CDR2: SGHKS, YYEKEE (reference sequence). CDR3 bases: TGTGCCAGCAGCTTGTGGGACAGCATTTTTTCTTTCTTT. Its protein product is CASSLWDSIFSFF. Full variable domain (remainder filled in from reference TRBV5-5 and TRBJ1-1): DAGVTQSPTHLIKTRGQQVTLRCSPISGHKSVSWYQQVLGQGPQFIFQYYEKEERGRGNFPDRFSARQFPNYSSELNVNALLLGDSALYLCASSLWDSIFSFFGQGTRLTVV.

V usage is TRBV5-4 and J usage is TRBJ2-3; 10 bases agree with TRBD2. V gave up 0 bases and J gave up 3 bases; unmatched junction bases: 4. The CDR3 runs to 16 residues. CDR1 and CDR2 (germline): SGHNT, YYREEE (reference sequence). The DNA for the CDR3 is TGTGCCAGCAGCTTGGGGAGCGGGGGGGAAACAGATACGCAGTATTTT. This gives the protein CASSLGSGGETDTQYF.

This rearrangement joins TRBV28 to TRBJ1-2, with 11 bases that match TRBD1. CDR3 length: 15 amino acids. The V segment lost 3 bases and the J segment 5 bases; nucleotides outside the gene matches: 5. In germline, CDR1 is MDHEN, CDR2 SYDVKM. The CDR3, as DNA: TGTGCCAGCAGTTTCGGGGGACAGGGGGTTTATGGCTACACCTTC. Translating it yields CASSFGGQGVYGYTF.

Notes on this clone: One end of the junction is discordant with germline, which a read error may explain. The CDR3 loop is CASSEGQDTQYF. The CDR3 DNA sequence: TGTGCCAGCAGCGAGGGGCAAGATACCCAGTACTTC. The genes are TRBV7-6 and TRBJ2-5; D is tentatively TRBD1 or TRBD2 (5 bases each). This CDR3 comprises 12 residues. Germline V gives CDR1 SGHVS, CDR2 FNYEAQ.

The genes are TRBV5-5 and TRBJ1-1; 7 bases match TRBD1. Losses at the gene ends were 4 bases for V and 1 base for J; bases not matched to a gene: 10. CDR1 and CDR2 from the germline V gene are SGHKS and YYEKEE (reference sequence). This CDR3 has 16 amino acids. The chain's CDR3 is CASSMLRDSPNTEAFF. CDR3 in DNA: TGTGCCAGCAGCATGCTACGGGACAGCCCGAACACTGAAGCTTTCTTT.

This clone has a single count. This sequence joins TRBV29-1 and TRBJ2-1; 9 bases map to TRBD1. There are 13 residues in the CDR3. V shed 7 bases, J shed 8 bases, and the junction held 9 bases outside the gene matches. Looked up from germline, CDR1 is SQVTM and CDR2 is ANQGSEA. Here the CDR3 DNA reads TGCAGCGCAGGGACAGGGAATACATATGAGCAGTTCTTC. Translating it yields CSAGTGNTYEQFF.

The CDR3 DNA follows: TGTGCCAGTAGTACGTCAGGGAGCAATCAGCCCCAGCATTTT. Amino acids: CASSTSGSNQPQHF. The chain has TRBV19 and TRBJ1-5; the D gene is possibly TRBD1 (5 bases). Germline CDR1 reads LNHDA; CDR2 reads SQIVND (reference sequence). CDR3 length: 14 residues. V gave up 4 bases and J gave up 1 base, with 8 bases separating them.

This clone was observed a few times. The rearrangement links TRBV4-1 to TRBJ1-6, with a tentative D call TRBD1 (5 bases). The CDR3 spans 17 residues. The V end was cut by 6 bases, the J end by 0 bases, with 15 bases between. Germline CDR1 MGHRA, CDR2 YSYEKL. The CDR3 sequence: CASSQQAWGSYNSPLHF. The CDR3 bases are TGCGCCAGCAGTCAACAGGCCTGGGGCTCCTATAATTCACCCCTCCACTTT.

This chain uses TRBV6-5 with TRBJ1-3, with D tentatively TRBD1 (5 bases). CDR1 MNHEY and CDR2 SVGAGI come from the germline V gene. The CDR3 runs 15 residues. The V end was cut by 5 bases, the J end by 0 bases, with 11 bases between. The CDR3 loop is CASSAQTDSGNTIYF. The CDR3 coding sequence is TGTGCCAGCAGTGCTCAGACAGACTCTGGAAACACCATATATTTT.

The V call is TRBV6-1, the J call TRBJ1-2; TRBD1 might be the D (5 bases). The V and J ends lost 4 bases and 0 bases respectively, with 21 bases between them. The germline V gene has CDR1 MNHNS and CDR2 SASEGT. The CDR3 runs 18 residues. The CDR3 region is CASSALGLGEKANYGYTF. The DNA for the CDR3 is TGTGCCAGCAGTGCCCTGGGACTAGGGGAAAAAGCTAACTATGGCTACACCTTC.